This T cell receptor beta chain was sequenced in a study of prognosis after radiotherapy for stage I lung cancer. Study-wide context: While 6 to 8 patients had squamous cell carcinoma tumors, the tumors of roughly 13 were adenocarcinoma. Overall study results and limits: Samples before stereotactic body radiation therapy had more unique TCR clones (median about 9,700 versus 6,500).

Each of the patients had no lymph node involvement on CT and PET/CT and no prior chemotherapy, radiotherapy or other malignancies. The CDR3 is 17 amino acids. After removal of 0 bases from V and 0 bases from J, the junction contained 9 bases not matched to a gene. The germline CDR1 and CDR2 sequences are DFQATT and SNEGSKA (reference sequence). This clonotype is categorized as medium-sized. What it binds is unknown. Amplicons of TCR beta CDR3 were generated from genomic DNA by two-round multiplex PCR. Each TRBV and TRBJ gene had its own primer in the first PCR round. TCRdb itself ran the multiplex PCR reads through MiXCR, one entry per CDR3 protein. The sample carries 25,000 to 35,000 distinct CDR3 sequences, under 60% recorded once.

The TCR was taken from a donor over 45 with non-small cell lung cancer. The chain recombines TRBV20-1 with TRBJ2-3; 7 nucleotides align to TRBD2. The sequencing used PBMCs, collected before or after stereotactic body radiation therapy (not recorded which). Written as DNA, the CDR3 is TGCAGTGCTAGAGATCGAATGGTGGGAGGGAGCACAGATACGCAGTATTTT. Translated, it gives CSARDRMVGGSTDTQYF.